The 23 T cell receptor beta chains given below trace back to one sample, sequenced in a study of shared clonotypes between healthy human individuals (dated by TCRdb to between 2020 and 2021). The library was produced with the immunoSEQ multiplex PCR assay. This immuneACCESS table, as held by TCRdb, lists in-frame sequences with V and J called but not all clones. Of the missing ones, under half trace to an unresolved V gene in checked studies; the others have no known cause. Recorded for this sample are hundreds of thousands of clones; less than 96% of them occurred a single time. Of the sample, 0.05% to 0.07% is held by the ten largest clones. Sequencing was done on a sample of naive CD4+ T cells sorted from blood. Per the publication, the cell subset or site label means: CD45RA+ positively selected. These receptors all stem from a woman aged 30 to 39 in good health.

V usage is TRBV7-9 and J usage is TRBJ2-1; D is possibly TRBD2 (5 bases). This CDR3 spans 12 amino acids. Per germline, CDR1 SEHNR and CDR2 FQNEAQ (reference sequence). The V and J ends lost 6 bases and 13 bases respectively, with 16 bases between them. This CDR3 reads CASSIASGRQFF. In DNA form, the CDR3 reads TGTGCCAGCAGTATAGCGTCCGGTCGTCAGTTCTTC.

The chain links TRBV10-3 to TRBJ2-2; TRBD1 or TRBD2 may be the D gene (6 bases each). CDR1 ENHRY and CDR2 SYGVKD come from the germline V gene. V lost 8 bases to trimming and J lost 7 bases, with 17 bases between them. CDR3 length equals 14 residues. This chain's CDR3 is CAIPRGQGSGELFF. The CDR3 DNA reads TGTGCCATCCCCCGGGGGCAAGGGAGCGGGGAGCTGTTTTTT.

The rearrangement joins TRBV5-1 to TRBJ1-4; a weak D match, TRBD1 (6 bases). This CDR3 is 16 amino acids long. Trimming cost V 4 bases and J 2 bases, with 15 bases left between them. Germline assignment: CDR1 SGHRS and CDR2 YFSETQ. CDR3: CASSMGLQGTNEKLFF. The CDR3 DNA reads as TGCGCCAGCAGCATGGGACTCCAGGGGACTAATGAAAAACTGTTTTTT.

CDR3 nucleotide sequence: TGCGCCAGCAGCTTGGTTGGGGGACAGGGTCCGATCGAGCAGTACTTC. Translated, it gives CASSLVGGQGPIEQYF. This chain uses TRBV5-1 with TRBJ2-7; 9 bases are shared with TRBD1. This CDR3 spans 16 amino acids. The junction had 10 bases not matched to a gene; V was cut back by 0 bases and J by 6 bases. The germline V gene has CDR1 SGHRS and CDR2 YFSETQ. Using reference TRBV5-1 and TRBJ2-7 for the parts outside the CDR3, the full variable domain is KAGVTQTPRYLIKTRGQQVTLSCSPISGHRSVSWYQQTPGQGLQFLFEYFSETQRNKGNFPGRFSGRQFSNSRSEMNVSTLELGDSALYLCASSLVGGQGPIEQYFGPGTRLTVT.

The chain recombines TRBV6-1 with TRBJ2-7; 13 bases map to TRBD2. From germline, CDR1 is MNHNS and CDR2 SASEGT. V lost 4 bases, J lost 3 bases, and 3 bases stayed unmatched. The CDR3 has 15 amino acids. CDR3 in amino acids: CASSGRTSGSYEQYF. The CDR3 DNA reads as TGTGCCAGCAGTGGGAGGACTAGCGGGAGCTACGAGCAGTACTTC.

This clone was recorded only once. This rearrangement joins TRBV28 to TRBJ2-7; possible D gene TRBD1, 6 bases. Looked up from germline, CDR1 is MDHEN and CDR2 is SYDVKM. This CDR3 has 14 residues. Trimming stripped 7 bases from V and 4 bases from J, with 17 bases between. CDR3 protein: CASNSRGPKYEQYF. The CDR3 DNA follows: TGTGCCAGCAACAGCAGGGGACCCAAATACGAGCAGTACTTC.

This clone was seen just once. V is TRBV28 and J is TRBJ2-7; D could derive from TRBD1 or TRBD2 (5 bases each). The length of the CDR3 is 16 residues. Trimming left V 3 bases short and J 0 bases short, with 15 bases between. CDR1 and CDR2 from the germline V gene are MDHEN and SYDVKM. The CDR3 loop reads CASSFPGRMTSYEQYF. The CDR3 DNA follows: TGTGCCAGCAGTTTTCCGGGACGGATGACCTCCTACGAGCAGTACTTC.

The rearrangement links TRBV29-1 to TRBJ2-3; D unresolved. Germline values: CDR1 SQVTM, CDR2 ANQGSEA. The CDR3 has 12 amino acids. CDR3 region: CSGSWDTDTQYF. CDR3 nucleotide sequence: TGCAGTGGGTCATGGGACACAGATACGCAGTATTTT.

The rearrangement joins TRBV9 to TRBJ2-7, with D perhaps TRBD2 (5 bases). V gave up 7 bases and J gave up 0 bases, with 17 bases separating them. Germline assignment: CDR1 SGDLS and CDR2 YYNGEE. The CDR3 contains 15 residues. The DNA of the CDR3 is TGTGCCAGCGCCCCGGCCAAAGGAGGCTCCTACGAGCAGTACTTC. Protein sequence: CASAPAKGGSYEQYF.

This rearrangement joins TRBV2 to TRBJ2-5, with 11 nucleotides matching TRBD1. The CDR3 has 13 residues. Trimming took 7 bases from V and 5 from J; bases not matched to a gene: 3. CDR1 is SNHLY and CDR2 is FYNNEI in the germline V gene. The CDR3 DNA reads TGTGCCAGCAAACGGGACAGGGGGGAGACCCAGTACTTC. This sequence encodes CASKRDRGETQYF.

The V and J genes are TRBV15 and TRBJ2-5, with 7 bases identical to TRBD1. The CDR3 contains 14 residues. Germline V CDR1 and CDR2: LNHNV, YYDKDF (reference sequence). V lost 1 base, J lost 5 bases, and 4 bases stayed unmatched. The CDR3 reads CATSRGGTVETQYF. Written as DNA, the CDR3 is TGTGCCACCAGCAGAGGAGGGACAGTGGAGACCCAGTACTTC.

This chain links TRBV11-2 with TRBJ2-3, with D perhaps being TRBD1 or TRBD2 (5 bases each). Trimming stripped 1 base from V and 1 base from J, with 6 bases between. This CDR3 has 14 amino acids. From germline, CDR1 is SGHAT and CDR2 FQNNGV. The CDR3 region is CASSLGGGTDTQYF. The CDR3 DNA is TGTGCCAGCAGCTTAGGAGGGGGCACAGATACGCAGTATTTT.

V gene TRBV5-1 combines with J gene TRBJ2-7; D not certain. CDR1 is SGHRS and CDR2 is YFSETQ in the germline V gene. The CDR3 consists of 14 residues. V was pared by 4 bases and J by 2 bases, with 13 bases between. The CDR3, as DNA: TGCGCCAGCAGCACACGAGGAGTCACCTACGAGCAGTACTTC. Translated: CASSTRGVTYEQYF.

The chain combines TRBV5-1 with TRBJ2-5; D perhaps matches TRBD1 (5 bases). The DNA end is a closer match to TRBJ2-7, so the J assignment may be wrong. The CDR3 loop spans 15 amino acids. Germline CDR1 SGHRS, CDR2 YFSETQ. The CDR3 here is CASSLQVASSYEQYF. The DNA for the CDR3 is TGCGCCAGCAGCCTACAGGTGGCGAGCTCCTACGAGCAGTACTTC.

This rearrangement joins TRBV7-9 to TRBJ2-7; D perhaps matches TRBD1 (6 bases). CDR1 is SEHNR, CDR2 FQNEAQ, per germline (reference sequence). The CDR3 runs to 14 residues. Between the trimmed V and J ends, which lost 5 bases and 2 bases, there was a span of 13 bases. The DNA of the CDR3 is TGTGCCAGCAGCCTCACCGGGACAACCTACGAGCAGTACTTC. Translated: CASSLTGTTYEQYF.

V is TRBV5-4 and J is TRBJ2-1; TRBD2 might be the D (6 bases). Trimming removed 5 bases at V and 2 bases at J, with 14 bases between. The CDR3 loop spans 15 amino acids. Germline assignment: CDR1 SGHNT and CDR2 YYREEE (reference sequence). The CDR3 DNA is TGTGCCAGCAGGAGAGCGGGCGGTACCTACAATGAGCAGTTCTTC. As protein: CASRRAGGTYNEQFF.

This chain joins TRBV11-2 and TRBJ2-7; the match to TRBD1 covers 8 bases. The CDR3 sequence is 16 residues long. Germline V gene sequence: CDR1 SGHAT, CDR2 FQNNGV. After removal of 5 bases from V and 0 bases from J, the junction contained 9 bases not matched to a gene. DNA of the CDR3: TGTGCCAGCAGCCCCGATGCGGGGACAGGCTCCTACGAGCAGTACTTC. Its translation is CASSPDAGTGSYEQYF. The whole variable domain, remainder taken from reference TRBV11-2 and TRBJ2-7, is EAGVAQSPRYKIIEKRQSVAFWCNPISGHATLYWYQQILGQGPKLLIQFQNNGVVDDSQLPKDRFSAERLKGVDSTLKIQPAKLEDSAVYLCASSPDAGTGSYEQYFGPGTRLTVT.

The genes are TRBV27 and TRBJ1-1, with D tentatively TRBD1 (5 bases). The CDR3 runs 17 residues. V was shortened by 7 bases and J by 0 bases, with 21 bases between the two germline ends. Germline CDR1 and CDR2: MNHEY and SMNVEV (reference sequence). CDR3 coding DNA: TGTGCCAGCACCCAATCCGGGGCACCCCTTATGAACACTGAAGCTTTCTTT. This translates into CASTQSGAPLMNTEAFF.

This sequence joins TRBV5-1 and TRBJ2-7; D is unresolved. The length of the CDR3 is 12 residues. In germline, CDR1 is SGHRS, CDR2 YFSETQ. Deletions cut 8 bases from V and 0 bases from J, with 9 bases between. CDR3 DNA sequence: TGCGCCAGAAGTCAGGACTCCTACGAGCAGTACTTC. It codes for CARSQDSYEQYF. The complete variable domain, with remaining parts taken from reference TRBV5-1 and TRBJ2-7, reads KAGVTQTPRYLIKTRGQQVTLSCSPISGHRSVSWYQQTPGQGLQFLFEYFSETQRNKGNFPGRFSGRQFSNSRSEMNVSTLELGDSALYLCARSQDSYEQYFGPGTRLTVT.

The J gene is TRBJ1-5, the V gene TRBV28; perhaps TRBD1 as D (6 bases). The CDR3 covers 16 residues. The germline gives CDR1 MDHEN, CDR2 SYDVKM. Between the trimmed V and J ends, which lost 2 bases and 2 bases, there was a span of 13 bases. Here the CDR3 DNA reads TGTGCCAGCAGTTTAGGGGGGCAGGGACGCAATCAGCCCCAGCATTTT. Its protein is CASSLGGQGRNQPQHF.

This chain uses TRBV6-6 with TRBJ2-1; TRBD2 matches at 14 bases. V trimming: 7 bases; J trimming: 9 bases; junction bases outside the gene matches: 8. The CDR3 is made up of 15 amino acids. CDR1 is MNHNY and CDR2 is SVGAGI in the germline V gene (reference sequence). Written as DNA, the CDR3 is TGTGCCAGCACCGAGGGACTAGCGGGAGCCGCTGAGCAGTTCTTC. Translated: CASTEGLAGAAEQFF.

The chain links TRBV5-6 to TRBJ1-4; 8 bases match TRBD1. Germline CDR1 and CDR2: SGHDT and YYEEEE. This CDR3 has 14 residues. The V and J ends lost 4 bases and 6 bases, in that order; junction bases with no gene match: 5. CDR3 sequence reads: CASSRGQGDEKLFF. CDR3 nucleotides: TGTGCCAGCAGCCGAGGACAGGGCGATGAAAAACTGTTTTTT.

CDR3 DNA: TGCGCCAGCAGCCCGGAGGCGGGACGCGCTCCACAAGAGACCCAGTACTTC. This sequence encodes CASSPEAGRAPQETQYF. The chain recombines TRBV4-1 with TRBJ2-5; a weak D match, TRBD2 (6 bases). The CDR3 covers 17 residues. Trimming cost V 4 bases and J 2 bases, with 20 bases left between them. From germline, CDR1 is MGHRA and CDR2 YSYEKL.